This TCR beta chain is from a study of T cells in localized non-small cell lung cancer. This CDR3 has 15 residues. Looked up from germline, CDR1 is SNHLY and CDR2 is FYNNEI. With V trimmed by 3 bases and J by 7 bases, 6 bases remained unmatched. Generated by immunoSEQ multiplex PCR, the TCRdb table keeps only in-frame clones and is missing some. Of approximately 30,000 clones detected, 85% to 90% appear once; the ten largest clones hold about 4.2%. The source of this sequence is a male donor older than 55 with stage III lung adenocarcinoma. Sequencing was performed on peripheral blood, taken before any cancer treatment. This chain connects TRBV2 to TRBJ2-1, with 10 bases that match TRBD2. The CDR3 region is CASSDGSGGWNEQFF. In DNA, the CDR3 is TGTGCCAGCAGTGACGGTAGCGGGGGGTGGAATGAGCAGTTCTTC. Based on the CDR3 plus reference TRBV2 and TRBJ2-1, the full variable domain is EPEVTQTPSHQVTQMGQEVILRCVPISNHLYFYWYRQILGQKVEFLVSFYNNEISEKSEIFDDQFSVERPDGSNFTLKIRSTKLEDSAMYFCASSDGSGGWNEQFFGPGTRLTVL.